A selection of T cell receptor beta chains follows, all from one sample in a study of a mutant IDH1 vaccine in newly diagnosed glioma. Their antigen targets remain unknown. Some clones are missing from TCRdb's copy, which holds only in-frame ones; the method was immunoSEQ multiplex PCR. Found here are approximately 50,000 clones, 80% to 90% of them singletons; the top ten hold 1.6%. Source: PBMCs, taken from a glioma patient whose treatment included an IDH1 peptide vaccine. The source is a man in his forties with glioma. Both conserved end residues are part of each CDR3. The D gene is left open where the match is weak. Expanded clones get a size class; other rows say once, few or many, or leave the size out.

CDR3aa | CDR3nt | d_gene | j_gene | abundance | v_gene
CASSPDALDEQYF | TGTGCCAGCAGCCCCGACGCCCTAGACGAGCAGTACTTC | - | TRBJ2-7 | - | TRBV7-2
CASSFLSKDYGYTF | TGTGCCAGCAGTTTTCTGTCAAAGGACTATGGCTACACCTTC | - | TRBJ1-2 | - | TRBV27
CASSLRAVRPYEQYF | TGTGCCAGCAGTTTACGGGCCGTCCGACCCTACGAGCAGTACTTC | - | TRBJ2-7 | - | TRBV28
CASSQPSSGLAKNIQYF | TGTGCCAGCAGCCAACCCTCTAGCGGACTAGCCAAAAACATTCAGTACTTC | TRBD2 | TRBJ2-4 | once | TRBV4-2
CASSLSMGRRDTQYF | TGTGCCAGCAGTTTATCGATGGGTAGGCGAGATACGCAGTATTTT | - | TRBJ2-3 | once | TRBV27
CASSLVDQGAGQYF | TGTGCCAGCAGCCTAGTCGACCAGGGGGCTGGGCAGTACTTC | TRBD1 | TRBJ2-7 | - | TRBV11-2
CASSPTLRGGANVLTF | TGTGCCAGCAGCCCTACACTACGGGGTGGGGCCAACGTCCTGACTTTC | - | TRBJ2-6 | - | TRBV7-7
CSVKIGTGDYEQYF | TGCAGCGTTAAGATTGGGACAGGGGACTACGAGCAGTACTTC | TRBD1 | TRBJ2-7 | - | TRBV29-1
CASSFDQGTTNEKLFF | TGCGCCAGCAGCTTCGACCAGGGGACAACTAATGAAAAACTGTTTTTT | - | TRBJ1-4 | - | TRBV5-1
CASSFGTGRNEKLFF | TGTGCCAGCAGCTTCGGCACAGGGCGGAATGAAAAACTGTTTTTT | - | TRBJ1-4 | - | TRBV5-4
CASSDRTQGFF | TGTGCCAGCAGTGACCGAACCCAGGGGTTCTTC | - | TRBJ2-1 | - | TRBV25-1
CASSSGVTIYF | TGTGCCAGCAGTTCAGGGGTAACCATATATTTT | - | TRBJ1-3 | - | TRBV6-5
CASSDRGRNTDTQYF | TGTGCCAGCAGTGACAGGGGGCGAAACACAGATACGCAGTATTTT | TRBD1 | TRBJ2-3 | once | TRBV6-1
CSVDQGDYGYTF | TGCAGCGTTGATCAGGGCGACTATGGCTACACCTTC | - | TRBJ1-2 | medium-sized | TRBV29-1
CASSNPGTGNYEQYF | TGTGCCAGCAGCAACCCCGGGACAGGGAACTACGAGCAGTACTTC | TRBD1 | TRBJ2-7 | once | TRBV7-2
CATPDRGRYEQYF | TGTGCCACCCCCGACAGGGGCCGGTACGAGCAGTACTTC | TRBD1 | TRBJ2-7 | - | TRBV10-3
CASSLISGRPDTQYF | TGTGCCAGCTCACTTATAAGCGGGAGACCAGATACGCAGTATTTT | TRBD2 | TRBJ2-3 | - | TRBV18
CASSINAAPNEKLFF | TGTGCCAGCAGTATCAATGCCGCCCCTAATGAAAAACTGTTTTTT | - | TRBJ1-4 | - | TRBV7-9
CASSQELIGQGGFRTSYEQYF | TGCGCCAGCAGCCAAGAATTGATAGGACAGGGGGGATTCAGGACTAGCTACGAGCAGTACTTC | TRBD1 | TRBJ2-7 | once | TRBV4-3
CASTSTKLPKNIQYF | TGTGCCAGCACCTCTACCAAGCTCCCCAAAAACATTCAGTACTTC | - | TRBJ2-4 | - | TRBV7-9
CAISGAGRETQYF | TGTGCCATCAGTGGGGCTGGAAGAGAGACCCAGTACTTC | - | TRBJ2-5 | - | TRBV10-3
CASSSGATYEQYF | TGTGCCAGCTCGTCAGGGGCTACCTACGAGCAGTACTTC | - | TRBJ2-7 | once | TRBV18